The sequence of this TCR beta chain was determined in a study of blood T cell repertoires in COVID-19. The wider study: Whether acute or convalescent, the COVID-19 samples came from the United States, Italy and Spain. T cells, B-cell-depleted T cells, or PBMCs supplied cDNA or gDNA.

Under the authors' procedure: Scientists estimated how many nucleated cells there were by amplifying reference gene primers. Profiling relied on immunoSEQ multiplex PCR, and the TCRdb table lists in-frame clones only, not all of them. The V and J calls and clone size are taken from that table; D and trimming were inferred from the DNA. The sample carries about 14,000 clones, approximately 82% recorded once. J gave up 5 bases and V 5 bases, and 5 bases lay outside the gene matches. The germline gives CDR1 MDHEN, CDR2 SYDVKM. The CDR3 contains 15 residues. Sequenced sample: peripheral blood. This TCR was sampled from a woman in her fifties or sixties with active or convalescent COVID-19. This chain links TRBV28 with TRBJ2-3; TRBD2 agrees at 12 bases. Here the CDR3 reads CASSGLAGGQDTQYF. The CDR3, as DNA: TGTGCCAGCAGTGGCCTAGCGGGAGGGCAAGATACGCAGTATTTT.